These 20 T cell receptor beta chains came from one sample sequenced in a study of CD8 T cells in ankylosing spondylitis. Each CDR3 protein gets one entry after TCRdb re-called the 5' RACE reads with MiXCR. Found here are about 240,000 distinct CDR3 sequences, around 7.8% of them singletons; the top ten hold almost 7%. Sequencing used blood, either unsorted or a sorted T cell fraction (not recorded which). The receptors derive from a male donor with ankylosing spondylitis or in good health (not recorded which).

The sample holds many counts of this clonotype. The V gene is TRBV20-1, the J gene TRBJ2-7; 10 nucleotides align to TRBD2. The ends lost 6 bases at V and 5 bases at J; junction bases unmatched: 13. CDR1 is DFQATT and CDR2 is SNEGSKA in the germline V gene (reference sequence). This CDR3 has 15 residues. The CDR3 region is CSAAARGLASHEQYF. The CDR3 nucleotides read TGCAGTGCAGCGGCCCGGGGACTAGCGAGTCACGAGCAGTACTTC.

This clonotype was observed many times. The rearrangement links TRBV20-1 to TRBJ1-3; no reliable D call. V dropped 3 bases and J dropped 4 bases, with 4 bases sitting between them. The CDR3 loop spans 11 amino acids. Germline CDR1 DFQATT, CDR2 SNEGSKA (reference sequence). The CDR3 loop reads CSARIGNTIYF. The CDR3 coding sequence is TGCAGTGCTAGGATAGGAAACACCATATATTTT.

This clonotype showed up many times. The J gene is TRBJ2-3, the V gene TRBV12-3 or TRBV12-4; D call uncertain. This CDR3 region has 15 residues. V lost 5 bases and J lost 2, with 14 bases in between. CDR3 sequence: CASSRIGIITDTQYF. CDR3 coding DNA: TGTGCCAGCAGTCGAATCGGCATTATCACAGATACGCAGTATTTT.

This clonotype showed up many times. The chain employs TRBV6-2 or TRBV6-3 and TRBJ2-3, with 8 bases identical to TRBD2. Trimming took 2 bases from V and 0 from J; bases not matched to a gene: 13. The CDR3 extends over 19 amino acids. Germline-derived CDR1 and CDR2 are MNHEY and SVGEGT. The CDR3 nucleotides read TGTGCCAGCAGTTACAGCCGAAGCCGCGGGACTAGAAGCACAGATACGCAGTATTTT. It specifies CASSYSRSRGTRSTDTQYF.

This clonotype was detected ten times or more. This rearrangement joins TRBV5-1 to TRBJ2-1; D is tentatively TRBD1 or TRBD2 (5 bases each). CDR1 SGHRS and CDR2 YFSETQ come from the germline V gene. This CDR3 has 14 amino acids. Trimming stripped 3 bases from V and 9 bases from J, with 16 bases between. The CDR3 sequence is CASSSSGASLEQFF. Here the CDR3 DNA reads TGCGCCAGCAGCTCGTCCGGGGCCAGCCTTGAGCAGTTCTTC.

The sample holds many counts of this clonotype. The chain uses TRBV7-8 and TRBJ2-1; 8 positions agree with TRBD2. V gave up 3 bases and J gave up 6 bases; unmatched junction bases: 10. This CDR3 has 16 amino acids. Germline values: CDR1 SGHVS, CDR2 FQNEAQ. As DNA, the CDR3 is TGTGCCAGCAGCTTCCCCCCCTGGACTAGCTTCAATGAGCAGTTCTTC. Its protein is CASSFPPWTSFNEQFF.

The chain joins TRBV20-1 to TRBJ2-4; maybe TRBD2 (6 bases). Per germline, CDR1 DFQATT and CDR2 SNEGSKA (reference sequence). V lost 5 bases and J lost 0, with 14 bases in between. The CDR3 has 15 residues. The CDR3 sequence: CSAWRAGLAKNIQYF. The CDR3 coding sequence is TGCAGTGCTTGGAGGGCAGGGCTAGCCAAAAACATTCAGTACTTC.

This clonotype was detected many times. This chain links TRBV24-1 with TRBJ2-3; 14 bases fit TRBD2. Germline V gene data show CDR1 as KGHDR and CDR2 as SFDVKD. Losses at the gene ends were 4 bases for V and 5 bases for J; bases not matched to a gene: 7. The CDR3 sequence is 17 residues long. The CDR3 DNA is TGTGCCACCAGTGAACCGACTAGCGGGAGGGCCGGAGATACGCAGTATTTT. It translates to CATSEPTSGRAGDTQYF.

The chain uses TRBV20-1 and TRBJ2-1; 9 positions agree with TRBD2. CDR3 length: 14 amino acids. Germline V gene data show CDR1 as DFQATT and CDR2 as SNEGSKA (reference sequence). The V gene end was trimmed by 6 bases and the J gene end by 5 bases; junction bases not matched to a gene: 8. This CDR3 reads CSALGLAGNNEQFF. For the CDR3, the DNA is TGCAGTGCGCTCGGCCTAGCGGGAAACAATGAGCAGTTCTTC.

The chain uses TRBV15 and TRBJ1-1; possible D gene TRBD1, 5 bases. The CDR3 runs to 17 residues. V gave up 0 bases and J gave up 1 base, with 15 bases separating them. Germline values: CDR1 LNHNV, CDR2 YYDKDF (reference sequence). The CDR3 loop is CATSRDPGPRGNTEAFF. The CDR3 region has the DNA TGTGCCACCAGCAGAGATCCGGGACCCCGAGGGAACACTGAAGCTTTCTTT.

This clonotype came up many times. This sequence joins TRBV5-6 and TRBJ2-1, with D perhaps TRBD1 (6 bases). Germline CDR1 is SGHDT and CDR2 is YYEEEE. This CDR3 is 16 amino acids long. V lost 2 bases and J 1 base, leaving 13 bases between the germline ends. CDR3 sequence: CASSFPGTSSYNEQFF. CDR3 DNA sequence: TGTGCCAGCAGCTTCCCAGGGACAAGTTCCTACAATGAGCAGTTCTTC.

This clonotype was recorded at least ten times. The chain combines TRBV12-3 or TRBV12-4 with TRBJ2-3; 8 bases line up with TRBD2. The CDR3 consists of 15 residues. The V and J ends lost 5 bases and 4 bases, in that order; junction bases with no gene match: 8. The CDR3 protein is CASSPQAGAADTQYF. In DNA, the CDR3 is TGTGCCAGCAGTCCTCAAGCGGGAGCGGCAGATACGCAGTATTTT.

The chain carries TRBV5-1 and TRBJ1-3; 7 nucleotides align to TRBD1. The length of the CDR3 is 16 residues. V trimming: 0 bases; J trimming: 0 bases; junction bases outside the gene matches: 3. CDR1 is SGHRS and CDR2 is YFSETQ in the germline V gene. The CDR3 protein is CASSLGDSYSGNTIYF. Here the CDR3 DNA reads TGCGCCAGCAGCTTGGGGGACAGCTACTCTGGAAACACCATATATTTT.

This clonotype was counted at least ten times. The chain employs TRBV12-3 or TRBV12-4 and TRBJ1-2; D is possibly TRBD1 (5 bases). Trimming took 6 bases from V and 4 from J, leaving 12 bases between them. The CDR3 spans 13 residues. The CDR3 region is CASSIPDSYGYTF. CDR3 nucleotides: TGTGCCAGCAGCATCCCCGACAGCTATGGCTACACCTTC.

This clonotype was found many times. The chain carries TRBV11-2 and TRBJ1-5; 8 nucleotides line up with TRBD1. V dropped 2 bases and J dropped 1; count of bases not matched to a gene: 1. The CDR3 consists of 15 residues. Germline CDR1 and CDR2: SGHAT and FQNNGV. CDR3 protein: CASSLNRGSNQPQHF. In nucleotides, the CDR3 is TGTGCCAGCAGCTTAAACAGGGGGAGCAATCAGCCCCAGCATTTT.

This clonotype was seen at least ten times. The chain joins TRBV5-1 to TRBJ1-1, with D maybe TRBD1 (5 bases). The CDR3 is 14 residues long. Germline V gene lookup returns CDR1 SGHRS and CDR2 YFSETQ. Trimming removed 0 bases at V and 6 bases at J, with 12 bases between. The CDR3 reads CASSLDPRQSEAFF. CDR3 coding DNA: TGCGCCAGCAGCTTGGATCCCCGACAGTCTGAAGCTTTCTTT.

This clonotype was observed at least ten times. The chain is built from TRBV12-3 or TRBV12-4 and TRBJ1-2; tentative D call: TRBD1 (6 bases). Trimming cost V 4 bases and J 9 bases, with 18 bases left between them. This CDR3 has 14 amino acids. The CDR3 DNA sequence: TGTGCCAGCAGTTACACAGGGCCGAGGAGGAGCTACACCTTC. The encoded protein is CASSYTGPRRSYTF.

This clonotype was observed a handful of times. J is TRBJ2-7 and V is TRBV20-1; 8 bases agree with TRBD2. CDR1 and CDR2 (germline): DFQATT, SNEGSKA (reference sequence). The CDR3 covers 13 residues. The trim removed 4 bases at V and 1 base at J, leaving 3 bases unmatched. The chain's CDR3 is CSATAGVSYEQYF. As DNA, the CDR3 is TGCAGTGCTACAGCGGGGGTGTCCTACGAGCAGTACTTC.

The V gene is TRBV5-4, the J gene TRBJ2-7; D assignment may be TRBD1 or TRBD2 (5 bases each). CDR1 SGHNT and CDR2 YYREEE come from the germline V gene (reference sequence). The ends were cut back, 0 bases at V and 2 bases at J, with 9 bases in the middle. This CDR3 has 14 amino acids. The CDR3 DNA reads TGTGCCAGCAGCTTGGTTGGGGGAACCTACGAGCAGTACTTC. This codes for CASSLVGGTYEQYF.

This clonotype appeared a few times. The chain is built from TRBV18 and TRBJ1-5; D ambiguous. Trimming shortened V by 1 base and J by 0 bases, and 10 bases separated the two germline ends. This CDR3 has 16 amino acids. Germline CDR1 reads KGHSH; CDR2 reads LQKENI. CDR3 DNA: TGTGCCAGCTCACCACTAGAGAGCTATAGCAATCAGCCCCAGCATTTT. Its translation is CASSPLESYSNQPQHF.